The T cell receptor (beta chain) under discussion was sequenced for a study of graft-versus-host responses after intestinal transplantation. Study information: Recipients across the board were started on anti-thymocyte globulin induction, then kept on tacrolimus and steroids for approximately three years.

Graft material was processed, releasing intraepithelial and lamina propria lymphocytes. The method was immunoSEQ multiplex PCR; TCRdb's version includes in-frame clones alone and lacks a portion of them. The sample records some 15,000 clones, 74% being singletons. V gave up 0 bases and J gave up 8 bases, with 9 bases separating them. This CDR3 has 13 amino acids. CDR1 is SGDLS and CDR2 is YYNGEE in the germline V gene. The sample in question was ileum tissue, obtained 14 days after transplant. The receptor's source is a human patient who received an intestinal transplant, so some T cells may come from the graft donor. The J gene is TRBJ2-1, the V gene TRBV9, with D unclear. CDR3 sequence: CASSVGLNHEQFF. The CDR3 bases are TGTGCCAGCAGCGTAGGCCTTAACCATGAGCAGTTCTTC.